This note documents a single TCR beta chain sequence. This clone was observed once. Its antigen remains unidentified. No qualities accompany the bases; no much larger clone lies one base away. The time point label corresponds to: baseline before first vaccination. Samples from vaccinated people were obtained from the UK trials COV001 and COV002, which included a single-blind randomized controlled phase 2/3 trial of AZD1222 (ChAdOx1 nCoV-19) in healthy adults. Trial participant PBMC samples were collected at day 0 and day 28 after the second dose for TCRbeta chain sequencing. The CDR3 regions of human TCRbeta chains were analyzed by immunosequencing. From the authors' description of their analysis: Repertoire TCRs were checked for matches against a reference library of SARS-CoV-2-specific TCRs that had been generated using the MIRA antigen-specificity platform. Breadth meant the fraction of unique TCRs that were SARS-CoV-2-associated, whereas depth meant the fraction of total T cells that were SARS-CoV-2-associated. Using the MIRA data, each spike-specific TCR was assigned both to the spike region to which the TCR was reactive and to a CD4 or CD8 class. Log10-transformed breadth and depth values were compared by one-way ANOVA with Sidak's multiple comparisons tests. Imported from immuneACCESS, the table was reduced by TCRdb to in-frame sequences with V and J called. These copies leave out some clones; in studies compared against another copy, an unresolved V gene accounts for under half, and the cause of the remainder is not known. For V, J and clone size, that table is used; D and trimming come from the DNA. This sample comprises roughly 130,000 clones, approximately 90% of them detected only once. The top ten clonotypes cover approximately 1.5% of the sample.

This entry belongs to a study of T cell responses to AZD1222 COVID-19 vaccine (dated by TCRdb to the early 2020s). At the level of the whole study: Because spike-specific TCR depth and breadth did not differ between the two schedules, AZD1222 recipients who got a second dose at roughly 4 weeks were pooled with those who got a second dose at roughly 12 weeks. TCR sequencing was performed for more than 230 trial participants, of whom about 200 were given two doses of AZD1222 and around 25 were given two doses of MenACWY control vaccine. Trial participants were enrolled into age subgroups of 18-55, 56-69 and 70-plus years, which contained approximately 150, 28 and 58 TCR-sequenced participants, respectively.

The germline V gene specifies ENHRY as CDR1 and SYGVKD as CDR2. V lost 0 bases and J lost 2 bases; the stretch between them is 11 bases long. Measured from the cysteine to the phenylalanine, the CDR3 is 15 residues long. The read is trimmed to its CDR3 DNA, 45 bases read in frame from base 1. Overall results and qualifications from the work: The 56-69-year group was small, and its depth increase did not reach significance, likely because of low power. The vaccine-associated CD4 TCRs covered the entire spike protein, and the dominant responses fell in regions 160-218 and 743-854. Participants were mostly white British, with more females than males. The authors suggested clonal diversity may have been underestimated. Because no day 14 peak-response samples were available, repertoires were characterized only after the peak T cell response. After two AZD1222 doses, spike-specific TCR breadth and depth were significantly higher than at day 0 and than in MenACWY recipients. Reportedly, close to half of the unique spike-specific TCRs recognized epitopes lying outside the regions that are mutated in the B.1.351 and B.1.1.7 variants. Conclusions about previously exposed vaccinees were limited because only 5 or 6 AZD1222 recipients were SARS-CoV-2 seropositive at baseline.

The TCR comes from an adult in good health. This chain joins TRBV10-3 to TRBJ2-7; the D segment may tentatively be TRBD1 or TRBD2, each giving 6 matched bases. The input for sequencing was peripheral blood, taken on day 0 of AZD1222 vaccination. The CDR3 has the sequence CAISESGGLAYEQYF. The DNA sequence is TGTGCCATCAGTGAGTCGGGGGGCTTGGCCTACGAGCAGTACTTC.